The source of this T cell receptor beta chain is a study of early T cells in non-severe SARS-CoV-2 infection. Study summary: Sequenced bulk RNA came from whole blood that was unsorted, and chains were unpaired.

The study's findings and limits: Database matching using VDJdb favored anti-spike CD8 responses, with private and CD4 specificities left missing.

Individually, cDNA molecules had unique molecular identifiers attached to them. TCRdb processed the 5' RACE reads anew with MiXCR; each CDR3 protein has one entry. Here the sample spans about 71,000 distinct CDR3 sequences, around 12% being singletons. CDR1 and CDR2 from the germline V gene are DFQATT and SNEGSKA (reference sequence). This CDR3 contains 16 residues. Between the trimmed V and J ends, which lost 1 base and 0 bases, there was a span of 13 bases. This clonotype occurred a few times. Its specificity is not known. This clonotype was obtained from an adult who was a healthcare worker with PCR-confirmed SARS-CoV-2 infection or an uninfected control (not recorded which). The chain employs TRBV20-1 and TRBJ2-4, with D unclear. This material consisted of whole blood, taken at baseline. As DNA, the CDR3 is TGCAGTGCTAGAGGGCCACAAAAACTAGCCAAAAACATTCAGTACTTC. Protein product: CSARGPQKLAKNIQYF.